Each of the 13 T cell receptor beta chains below was sequenced from the same sample in a study of a mutant IDH1 vaccine in newly diagnosed glioma. Antigens for these TCRs are unknown. Using immunoSEQ multiplex PCR, the repertoire was profiled, and TCRdb retains in-frame clones only, with some absent. The data contain more than 60,000 clones, around 74% of them seen just once; the ten biggest clones take up over 4%. Stated time point: week 35, safety follow-up. One vaccine dose held 300 ug of mutant IDH1 20-mer peptide and came with topical imiquimod. The sample consisted of PBMCs, taken from a glioma patient whose treatment included an IDH1 peptide vaccine. The receptor set was obtained from a man in his fifties with glioma.

The chain combines TRBV5-1 with TRBJ2-2; D may match TRBD1 or TRBD2 (5 bases each). This CDR3 spans 14 amino acids. Germline CDR1 SGHRS, CDR2 YFSETQ. The V end lost 6 bases, the J end lost 5 bases, and 14 bases lay between the germline ends. The CDR3 DNA follows: TGCGCCAGCACCAGAGGGGCACTGACCGGGGAGCTGTTTTTT. Residues: CASTRGALTGELFF.

V is TRBV5-6 and J is TRBJ2-7; D not certain. The germline V gene has CDR1 SGHDT and CDR2 YYEEEE. V was pared by 0 bases and J by 3 bases, with 13 bases between. This CDR3 has 15 amino acids. CDR3 amino acids: CASSLVWTTHYEQYF. The CDR3 region has the DNA TGTGCCAGCAGCTTGGTGTGGACGACGCACTACGAGCAGTACTTC.

The chain carries TRBV5-4 and TRBJ2-5; TRBD2 agrees at 14 bases. The ends lost 3 bases at V and 4 bases at J; junction bases unmatched: 8. The CDR3 has 17 amino acids. Germline CDR1 and CDR2: SGHNT and YYREEE (reference sequence). CDR3 DNA: TGTGCCAGCAGCTCCCCCCGAGGGACTAGCGGGGGAGAGACCCAGTACTTC. Translation: CASSSPRGTSGGETQYF.

Ten or more counts support this clone. V gene TRBV7-9 combines with J gene TRBJ2-1; 9 bases line up with TRBD1. Trimming at V came to 2 bases and at J to 6 bases, leaving 8 bases not matched to a gene. Germline CDR1 SEHNR, CDR2 FQNEAQ (reference sequence). This CDR3 spans 16 amino acids. The CDR3 spells CASSLPRDRAGNEQFF. The CDR3 nucleotides are TGTGCCAGCAGCTTACCCCGGGACAGGGCCGGCAATGAGCAGTTCTTC. Looking up the rest from reference TRBV7-9 and TRBJ2-1 gives the full variable domain: DTGVSQNPRHKITKRGQNVTFRCDPISEHNRLYWYRQTLGQGPEFLTYFQNEAQLEKSRLLSDRFSAERPKGSFSTLEIQRTEQGDSAMYLCASSLPRDRAGNEQFFGPGTRLTVL.

The chain recombines TRBV5-1 with TRBJ1-1; no reliable D call. Germline values: CDR1 SGHRS, CDR2 YFSETQ. The CDR3 runs to 15 residues. Trimming took 0 bases from V and 1 from J, leaving 10 bases between them. CDR3 loop: CASSLGNTANTEAFF. The CDR3, as DNA: TGCGCCAGCAGCTTGGGCAATACAGCGAACACTGAAGCTTTCTTT.

J is TRBJ2-7 and V is TRBV27, with a tentative D call TRBD1 (5 bases). V lost 5 bases to trimming and J lost 4 bases, with 12 bases between them. There are 13 residues in the CDR3. Germline V gives CDR1 MNHEY, CDR2 SMNVEV (reference sequence). CDR3: CASSRSGLYEQYF. CDR3 sequence (DNA): TGTGCCAGCAGTCGGTCAGGGTTGTACGAGCAGTACTTC.

In regard to this clone: A junction end diverges from the germline sequence, so it may reflect a read error. This chain joins TRBV7-7 and TRBJ2-3, with 9 bases that match TRBD1. Germline lookup yields CDR1 SSHAT and CDR2 FNYEAQ (reference sequence). The CDR3 spans 13 residues. The CDR3 protein is CASSRTGEDTQYF. CDR3 DNA: TGTGCTAGCAGCAGGACAGGGGAAGATACGCAGTATTTT. Filled out from reference TRBV7-7 and TRBJ2-3, the complete variable domain reads GAGVSQSPRYKVTKRGQDVTLRCDPISSHATLYWYQQALGQGPEFLTYFNYEAQPDKSGLPSDRFSAERPEGSISTLTIQRTEQRDSAMYRCASSRTGEDTQYFGPGTRLTVL.

The genes are TRBV5-4 and TRBJ2-7; 8 bases line up with TRBD1. The trim removed 0 bases at V and 4 bases at J, leaving 6 bases unmatched. Germline assignment: CDR1 SGHNT and CDR2 YYREEE (reference sequence). This CDR3 has 15 amino acids. CDR3 sequence reads: CASSLGRTGSYEQYF. The CDR3 nucleotides are TGTGCCAGCAGCTTGGGGAGGACAGGGTCTTACGAGCAGTACTTC.

Written as DNA, the CDR3 is TGTGCCAGCAGTTCCCCTCCGGGGGGGCGGAACTATGGCTACACCTTC. Amino acid sequence: CASSSPPGGRNYGYTF. The J gene is TRBJ1-2, the V gene TRBV28, with D possibly being TRBD1 (6 bases). The ends were cut back, 4 bases at V and 2 bases at J, with 17 bases in the middle. Germline V gene sequence: CDR1 MDHEN, CDR2 SYDVKM. The CDR3 has 16 amino acids.

The rearrangement uses TRBV5-4 and TRBJ2-3; D gene uncertain. From germline, CDR1 is SGHNT and CDR2 YYREEE (reference sequence). V was trimmed by 2 bases and J by 0 bases, leaving 4 bases between them. CDR3 length: 13 residues. CDR3: CASSFDSTDTQYF. CDR3 DNA sequence: TGTGCCAGCAGCTTCGACAGCACAGATACGCAGTATTTT.

The chain recombines TRBV9 with TRBJ2-1; 7 bases agree with TRBD2. CDR3 size: 17 residues. Trimming removed 4 bases from V and 8 bases from J; junction bases left unmatched: 18. CDR1 SGDLS and CDR2 YYNGEE come from the germline V gene. The CDR3 coding sequence is TGTGCCAGCAGCACCCGAGGAACGGCGGGGGTGGGGGATGAGCAGTTCTTC. Amino acid sequence: CASSTRGTAGVGDEQFF.

This rearrangement joins TRBV9 to TRBJ1-1, with TRBD1 matching over 8 bases. This CDR3 has 15 amino acids. Germline V lookup: CDR1 SGDLS, CDR2 YYNGEE. The trim removed 4 bases at V and 3 bases at J, leaving 8 bases unmatched. The CDR3 sequence: CASSLGQGGYTEAFF. The CDR3 nucleotides are TGTGCCAGCAGCCTTGGACAGGGCGGGTACACTGAAGCTTTCTTT.

The rearrangement links TRBV18 to TRBJ2-5; 7 bases agree with TRBD1. Losses at the gene ends were 5 bases for V and 2 bases for J; bases not matched to a gene: 2. Germline V gives CDR1 KGHSH, CDR2 LQKENI. This CDR3 is 13 amino acids long. CDR3 in DNA: TGTGCCAGCTCAATCAGGGGGCAAGAGACCCAGTACTTC. Protein: CASSIRGQETQYF.